This passage covers 25 T cell receptor beta chains from one sample sequenced in a study of early T cells in non-severe SARS-CoV-2 infection. Each CDR3 protein is one row after TCRdb ran MiXCR on the 5' RACE reads. The data show some 54,000 distinct CDR3 sequences, approximately 9.9% seen once. What was sequenced was whole blood. The receptors stem from an adult who was a healthcare worker with PCR-confirmed SARS-CoV-2 infection or an uninfected control (not recorded which).

This clonotype was seen only a few times. The chain joins TRBV10-2 to TRBJ1-1, with D maybe TRBD1 (6 bases). CDR1 and CDR2 (germline): WSHSY, SAAADI. V was trimmed by 2 bases and J by 1 base, leaving 8 bases between them. The length of the CDR3 is 14 residues. CDR3 nucleotides: TGCGCCAGCAGTGAGGGACAGCCGAACACTGAAGCTTTCTTT. It codes for CASSEGQPNTEAFF.

This clonotype was counted at least ten times. The gene calls are TRBV7-2 and TRBJ2-5; TRBD2 agrees at 8 bases. This CDR3 is built from 16 residues. Germline V lookup: CDR1 SGHTA, CDR2 FQGNSA. Unmatched junction bases numbered 5, after V lost 1 base and J lost 1 base. The CDR3 loop is CASSLGSSGAQETQYF. CDR3 DNA sequence: TGTGCCAGCAGCTTAGGTAGTAGCGGGGCCCAAGAGACCCAGTACTTC.

This chain uses TRBV27 with TRBJ1-5, with D unresolved. Trimming cost V 4 bases and J 7 bases, with 11 bases left between them. This CDR3 is built from 13 residues. Germline CDR1 MNHEY, CDR2 SMNVEV (reference sequence). CDR3: CASSSRVGQPQHF. The DNA for the CDR3 is TGTGCCAGCAGTTCACGGGTTGGACAGCCCCAGCATTTT.

This clonotype was seen only a few times. J is TRBJ1-3 and V is TRBV2, with a possible D match to TRBD1 (5 bases). The germline V and J ends were trimmed by 4 bases and 2 bases, with 9 bases remaining between them. CDR1 is SNHLY and CDR2 is FYNNEI in the germline V gene. The CDR3 runs to 14 residues. In DNA form, the CDR3 reads TGTGCCAGCAGTGCGGTGGGGCCTGGAAACACCATATATTTT. This gives the protein CASSAVGPGNTIYF.

This clonotype was observed many times. This chain connects TRBV21-1 to TRBJ2-1; TRBD1, the table's D call, was not compared with the DNA. TRBV21-1 corresponds to a pseudogene. The CDR3 has 14 amino acids. The CDR3 sequence: CAIVPPGSYNEQFF. The CDR3 DNA is TGTGCCATCGTCCCGCCGGGCTCCTACAATGAGCAGTTCTTC.

This clonotype was seen a few times. This rearrangement joins TRBV24-1 to TRBJ2-5; 11 bases are a match to TRBD2. The CDR3 runs 16 residues. V shed 4 bases, J shed 3 bases, and the junction held 6 bases outside the gene matches. From germline, CDR1 is KGHDR and CDR2 SFDVKD. This CDR3 reads CATSDPSGGLKETQYF. The CDR3 nucleotides read TGTGCCACCAGTGACCCTAGCGGGGGGCTCAAAGAGACCCAGTACTTC.

The chain uses TRBV4-1 and TRBJ2-6; 9 bases line up with TRBD1. From germline, CDR1 is MGHRA and CDR2 YSYEKL. The V segment lost 1 base and the J segment 0 bases; nucleotides outside the gene matches: 7. The CDR3 contains 19 residues. The CDR3, as DNA: TGCGCCAGCAGCCAAGCCCCGGGACAGGGATACTCTGGGGCCAACGTCCTGACTTTC. Translating it yields CASSQAPGQGYSGANVLTF.

V and J are TRBV6-2 or TRBV6-3 and TRBJ1-5; D is unresolved. V was clipped by 7 bases and J by 1 base, with 8 bases between them. Germline CDR1 MNHEY, CDR2 SVGEGT. The CDR3 is made up of 13 amino acids. Here the CDR3 reads CASKRDSNQPQHF. In nucleotides, the CDR3 is TGTGCCAGCAAGAGAGACAGCAATCAGCCCCAGCATTTT.

The table lists this clonotype with a few counts. The chain combines TRBV19 with TRBJ2-2; D perhaps matches TRBD2 (5 bases). Germline V gives CDR1 LNHDA, CDR2 SQIVND (reference sequence). Trimming left V 7 bases short and J 1 base short, with 16 bases between. The CDR3 consists of 16 residues. CDR3 sequence: CASKRERALNTGELFF. The CDR3 region has the DNA TGTGCCAGTAAGAGGGAGAGGGCACTGAACACCGGGGAGCTGTTTTTT.

This clonotype is labeled medium-sized. The J gene is TRBJ2-1, the V gene TRBV4-2; no firm D call. Trimming cost V 0 bases and J 7 bases, with 16 bases left between them. This CDR3 has 16 residues. CDR1 LGHNA and CDR2 YNFKEQ come from the germline V gene. The CDR3 DNA reads as TGTGCCAGCAGCCAAGACTCTCAGGTCGTGCCAAATGAGCAGTTCTTC. Translation: CASSQDSQVVPNEQFF.

This clonotype has ten or more counts. This chain links TRBV5-1 with TRBJ1-6; no reliable D call. Trimming cost V 4 bases and J 7 bases, with 21 bases left between them. This CDR3 region has 17 residues. Germline values: CDR1 SGHRS, CDR2 YFSETQ. CDR3 residues: CASSLDPGGANNSPLHF. For the CDR3, the DNA is TGCGCCAGCAGCCTGGATCCAGGAGGCGCAAACAATTCACCCCTCCACTTT.

This clonotype has more than one count but fewer than ten. The chain links TRBV6-6 to TRBJ2-1; 8 bases match TRBD1. The germline gives CDR1 MNHNY, CDR2 SVGAGI (reference sequence). This CDR3 is 14 amino acids long. Unmatched junction bases numbered 12, after V lost 5 bases and J lost 12 bases. CDR3 residues: CASSPSGQAGGQFF. DNA of the CDR3: TGTGCCAGCAGTCCGTCGGGACAGGCCGGGGGGCAGTTCTTC.

The V call is TRBV28, the J call TRBJ2-7, with D maybe TRBD2 (5 bases). The CDR3 contains 13 residues. Germline CDR1 and CDR2: MDHEN and SYDVKM. V was trimmed by 3 bases and J by 2 bases, leaving 8 bases between them. The CDR3 nucleotides are TGTGCCAGCAGTTTCTCCGGGGCCTACGAGCAGTACTTC. This gives the protein CASSFSGAYEQYF.

This clonotype was seen many times. V and J are TRBV6-2 or TRBV6-3 and TRBJ2-5, with 7 positions matching TRBD1. The V and J ends lost 2 bases and 2 bases, in that order; junction bases with no gene match: 2. CDR3 length equals 14 residues. Germline V gene data show CDR1 as MNHEY and CDR2 as SVGEGT. CDR3 nucleotide sequence: TGTGCCAGCAGTTACGGGACAGCGCAAGAGACCCAGTACTTC. Protein sequence: CASSYGTAQETQYF.

Many counts were recorded for this clonotype. V is TRBV10-2 and J is TRBJ2-3; 7 bases align to TRBD1. Trimming took 1 base from V and 1 from J; bases not matched to a gene: 2. The germline CDR1 and CDR2 sequences are WSHSY and SAAADI. The CDR3 totals 15 residues. CDR3 DNA: TGCGCCAGCAGTGAGTTCGACAGGGGCACAGATACGCAGTATTTT. Translating gives CASSEFDRGTDTQYF.

This clonotype was detected ten times or more. V is TRBV20-1 and J is TRBJ2-3; no clear D gene. V gave up 6 bases and J gave up 4 bases, with 11 bases separating them. Germline V gene lookup returns CDR1 DFQATT and CDR2 SNEGSKA (reference sequence). The CDR3 runs 12 residues. DNA of the CDR3: TGCAGTGCGGGTCGTGGGGCAGATACGCAGTATTTT. This gives the protein CSAGRGADTQYF.

The chain uses TRBV6-5 and TRBJ2-1; D may be TRBD1 (7 bases). Germline V CDR1 and CDR2: MNHEY, SVGAGI. The V end was cut by 7 bases, the J end by 8 bases, with 18 bases between. The CDR3 is 14 amino acids. This CDR3 is CASTLSSRGDEQFF. DNA for the CDR3: TGTGCCAGCACCTTGTCCTCCAGGGGGGATGAGCAGTTCTTC.

This clonotype was detected many times. V usage is TRBV6-2 or TRBV6-3 and J usage is TRBJ1-1; TRBD1 matches 7 bases. After removal of 0 bases from V and 1 base from J, the junction contained 11 bases not matched to a gene. The CDR3 consists of 18 residues. CDR1 and CDR2 from the germline V gene are MNHEY and SVGEGT. This chain's CDR3 is CASSYSRGQIPRNTEAFF. The DNA of the CDR3 is TGTGCCAGCAGTTACTCGAGGGGACAGATCCCCCGGAACACTGAAGCTTTCTTT.

Only one count was recorded for this clonotype. V gene TRBV7-9 combines with J gene TRBJ2-1, with 15 bases lining up with TRBD2. The CDR3 is 15 residues long. The J segment lost 9 bases and the V segment lost 5 bases, leaving 5 bases of the junction unmatched. The germline CDR1 and CDR2 sequences are SEHNR and FQNEAQ (reference sequence). The CDR3 DNA reads as TGTGCCAGCAGCCCGGGACTAGCGGGGGGACGTGAGCAGTTCTTC. Its protein is CASSPGLAGGREQFF.

The rearrangement uses TRBV5-1 and TRBJ2-7; a possible D gene is TRBD2 (5 bases). The CDR3 covers 14 residues. V was trimmed by 5 bases and J by 5 bases, leaving 17 bases between them. CDR1 is SGHRS, CDR2 YFSETQ, per germline. The DNA of the CDR3 is TGCGCCAGCAGGGCCTTTTGGGCGGGCGACGAGCAGTACTTC. It translates to CASRAFWAGDEQYF.

This clonotype was seen repeatedly, ten times or more. J is TRBJ1-2 and V is TRBV7-9; D uncertain. Germline V gives CDR1 SEHNR, CDR2 FQNEAQ (reference sequence). Deletions cut 1 base from V and 6 bases from J, with 6 bases between. The CDR3 extends over 12 amino acids. The CDR3 DNA reads TGTGCCAGCAGCTTAGTCGGGGATGGCTACACCTTC. Protein: CASSLVGDGYTF.

The table lists this clonotype with many counts. The CDR3 DNA reads TGTGCCAGCAGCTTTCCCGAGGGGCCCCAGCATTTT. Translating gives CASSFPEGPQHF. V gene TRBV11-2 combines with J gene TRBJ1-5, with unresolved D. Germline V CDR1 and CDR2: SGHAT, FQNNGV. V lost 3 bases, J lost 9 bases, and 9 bases lay in between. This CDR3 has 12 amino acids.

J is TRBJ2-2 and V is TRBV7-9; 8 bases line up with TRBD2. The CDR3 runs 13 residues. V was pared by 4 bases and J by 8 bases, with 3 bases of the junction left unmatched. CDR1 is SEHNR, CDR2 FQNEAQ, per germline (reference sequence). CDR3 sequence (DNA): TGTGCCAGCAGCTCGGGACTAGATGGGGAGCTGTTTTTT. This codes for CASSSGLDGELFF. The full variable domain, completed using reference TRBV7-9 and TRBJ2-2, is DTGVSQNPRHKITKRGQNVTFRCDPISEHNRLYWYRQTLGQGPEFLTYFQNEAQLEKSRLLSDRFSAERPKGSFSTLEIQRTEQGDSAMYLCASSSGLDGELFFGEGSRLTVL.

This clonotype was detected many times. V is TRBV5-1 and J is TRBJ1-2; no clear D. Germline V CDR1 and CDR2: SGHRS, YFSETQ. V lost 7 bases and J 4 bases, leaving 11 bases between the germline ends. The length of the CDR3 is 12 residues. CDR3 coding DNA: TGCGCCAGCCGTACGGGGAGCTATGGCTACACCTTC. Its protein is CASRTGSYGYTF.

This clonotype was detected a few times. The chain links TRBV11-2 to TRBJ2-1, with a possible D match to TRBD1 (5 bases). Germline-derived CDR1 and CDR2 are SGHAT and FQNNGV. This CDR3 is 13 amino acids long. The V and J ends lost 7 bases and 7 bases respectively, with 14 bases between them. The CDR3 sequence is CASNMGRLNEQFF. CDR3 coding DNA: TGTGCCAGCAATATGGGGCGACTTAATGAGCAGTTCTTC.